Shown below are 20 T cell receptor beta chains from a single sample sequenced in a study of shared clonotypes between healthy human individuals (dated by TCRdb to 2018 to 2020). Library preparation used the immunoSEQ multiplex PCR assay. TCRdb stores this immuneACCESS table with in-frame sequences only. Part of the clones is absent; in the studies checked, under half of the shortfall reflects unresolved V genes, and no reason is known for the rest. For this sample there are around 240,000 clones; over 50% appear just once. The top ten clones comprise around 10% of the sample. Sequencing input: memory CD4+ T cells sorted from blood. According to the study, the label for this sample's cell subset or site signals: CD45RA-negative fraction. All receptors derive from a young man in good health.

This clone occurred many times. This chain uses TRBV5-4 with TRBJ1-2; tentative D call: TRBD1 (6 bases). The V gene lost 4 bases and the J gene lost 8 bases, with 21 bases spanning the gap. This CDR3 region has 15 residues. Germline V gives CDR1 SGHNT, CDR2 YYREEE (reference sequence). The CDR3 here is CASSVEPGQPEGYTF. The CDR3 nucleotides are TGTGCCAGCAGCGTGGAGCCCGGACAGCCTGAAGGCTACACCTTC.

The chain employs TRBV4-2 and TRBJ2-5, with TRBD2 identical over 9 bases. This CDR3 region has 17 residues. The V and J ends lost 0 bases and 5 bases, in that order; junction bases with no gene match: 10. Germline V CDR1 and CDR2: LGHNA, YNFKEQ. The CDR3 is CASSQDEAGGPIETQYF. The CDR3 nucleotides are TGTGCCAGCAGCCAAGACGAGGCGGGAGGGCCGATTGAGACCCAGTACTTC.

CDR3 sequence reads: CASRQPGLALHEQYF. The CDR3 DNA reads TGTGCCAGCAGGCAACCGGGACTAGCTTTACACGAGCAGTACTTC. V gene TRBV28 combines with J gene TRBJ2-7; 9 bases match TRBD2. With 6 bases clipped from V and 5 bases from J, the junction kept 11 bases outside the gene matches. Germline V gives CDR1 MDHEN, CDR2 SYDVKM. The CDR3 runs 15 residues.

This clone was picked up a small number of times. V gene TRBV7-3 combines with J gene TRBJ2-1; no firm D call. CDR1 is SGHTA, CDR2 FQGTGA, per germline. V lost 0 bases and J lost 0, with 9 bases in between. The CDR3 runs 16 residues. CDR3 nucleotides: TGTGCCAGCAGCTTAACGTGGGATTCCTCCTACAATGAGCAGTTCTTC. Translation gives CASSLTWDSSYNEQFF.

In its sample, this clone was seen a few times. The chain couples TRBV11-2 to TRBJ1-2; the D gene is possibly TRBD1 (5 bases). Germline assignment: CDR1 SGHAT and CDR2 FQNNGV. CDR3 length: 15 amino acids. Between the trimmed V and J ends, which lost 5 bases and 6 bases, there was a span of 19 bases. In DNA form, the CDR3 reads TGTGCCAGCAGCACATTGGGGGGTAACTACGATGGCTACACCTTC. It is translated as CASSTLGGNYDGYTF.

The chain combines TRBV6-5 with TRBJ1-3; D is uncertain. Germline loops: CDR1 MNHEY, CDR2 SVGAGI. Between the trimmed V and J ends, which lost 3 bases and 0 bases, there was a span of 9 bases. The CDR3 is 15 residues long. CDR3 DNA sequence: TGTGCCAGCAGTTATATCCCGGACTCTGGAAACACCATATATTTT. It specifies CASSYIPDSGNTIYF.

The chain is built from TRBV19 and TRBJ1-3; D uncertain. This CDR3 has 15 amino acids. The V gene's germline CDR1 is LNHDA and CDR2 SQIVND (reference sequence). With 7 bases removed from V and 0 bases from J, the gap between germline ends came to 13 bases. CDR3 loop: CASTPQTHSGNTIYF. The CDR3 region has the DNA TGTGCCAGTACCCCCCAAACCCACTCTGGAAACACCATATATTTT.

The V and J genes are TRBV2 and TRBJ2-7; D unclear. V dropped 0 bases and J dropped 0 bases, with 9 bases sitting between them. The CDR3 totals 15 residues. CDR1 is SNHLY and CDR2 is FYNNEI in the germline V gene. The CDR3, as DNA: TGTGCCAGCAGTGAAGCGCTAAGGGACTCCTACGAGCAGTACTTC. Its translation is CASSEALRDSYEQYF.

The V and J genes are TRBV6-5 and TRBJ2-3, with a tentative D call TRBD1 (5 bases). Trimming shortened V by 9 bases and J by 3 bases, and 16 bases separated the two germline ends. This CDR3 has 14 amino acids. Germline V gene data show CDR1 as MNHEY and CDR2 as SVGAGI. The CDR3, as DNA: TGTGCCAGTGGACAATCCCATAGTACAGATACGCAGTATTTT. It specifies CASGQSHSTDTQYF.

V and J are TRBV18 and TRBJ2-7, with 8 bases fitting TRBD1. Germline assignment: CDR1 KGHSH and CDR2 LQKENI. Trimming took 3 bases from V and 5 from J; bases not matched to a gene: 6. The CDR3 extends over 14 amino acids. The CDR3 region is CASSPRTGSHEQYF. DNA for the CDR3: TGTGCCAGCTCACCTCGGACAGGGTCCCACGAGCAGTACTTC.

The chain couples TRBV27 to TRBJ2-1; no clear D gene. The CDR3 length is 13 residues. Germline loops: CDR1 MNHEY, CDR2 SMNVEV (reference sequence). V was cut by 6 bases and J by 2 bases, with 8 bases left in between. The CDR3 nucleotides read TGTGCCAGCAGCCCAAAAACCTACAATGAGCAGTTCTTC. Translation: CASSPKTYNEQFF.

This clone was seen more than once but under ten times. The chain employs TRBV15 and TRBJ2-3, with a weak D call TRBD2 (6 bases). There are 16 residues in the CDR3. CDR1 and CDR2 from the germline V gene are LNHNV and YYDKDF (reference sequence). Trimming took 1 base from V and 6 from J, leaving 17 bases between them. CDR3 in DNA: TGTGCCACCAGCAGAGGGGGAGCGGGCGGCCTTGATACGCAGTATTTT. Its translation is CATSRGGAGGLDTQYF.

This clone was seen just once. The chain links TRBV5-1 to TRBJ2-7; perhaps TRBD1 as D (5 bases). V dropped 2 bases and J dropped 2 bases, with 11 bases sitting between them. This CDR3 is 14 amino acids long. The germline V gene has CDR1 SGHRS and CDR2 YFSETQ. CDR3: CASSLDSFPYEQYF. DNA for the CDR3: TGCGCCAGCAGCTTAGACAGCTTTCCCTACGAGCAGTACTTC.

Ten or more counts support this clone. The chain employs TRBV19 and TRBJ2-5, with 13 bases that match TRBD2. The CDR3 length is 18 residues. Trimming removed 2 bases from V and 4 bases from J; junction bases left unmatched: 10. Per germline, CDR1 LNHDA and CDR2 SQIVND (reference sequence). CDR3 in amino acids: CASSIRLTSGRRGETQYF. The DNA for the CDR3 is TGTGCCAGTAGTATACGGCTGACTAGCGGGAGGAGGGGAGAGACCCAGTACTTC.

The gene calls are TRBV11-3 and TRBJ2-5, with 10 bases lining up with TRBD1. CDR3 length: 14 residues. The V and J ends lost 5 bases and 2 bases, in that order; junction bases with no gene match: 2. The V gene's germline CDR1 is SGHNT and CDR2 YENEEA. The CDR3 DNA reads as TGTGCCAGCAGCACGGGACAGGGGCAAGAGACCCAGTACTTC. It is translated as CASSTGQGQETQYF.

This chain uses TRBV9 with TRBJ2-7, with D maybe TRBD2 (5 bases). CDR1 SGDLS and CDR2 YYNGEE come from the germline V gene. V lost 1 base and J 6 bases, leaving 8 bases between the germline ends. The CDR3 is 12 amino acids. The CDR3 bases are TGTGCCAGCAGCGTATTAGAGGGCGAGCAGTACTTC. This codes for CASSVLEGEQYF.

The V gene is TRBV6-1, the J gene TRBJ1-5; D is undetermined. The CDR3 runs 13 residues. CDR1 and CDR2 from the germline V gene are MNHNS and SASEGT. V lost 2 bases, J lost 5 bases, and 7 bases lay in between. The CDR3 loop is CASSEYRDQPQHF. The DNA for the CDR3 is TGTGCCAGCAGTGAATATAGGGATCAGCCCCAGCATTTT.

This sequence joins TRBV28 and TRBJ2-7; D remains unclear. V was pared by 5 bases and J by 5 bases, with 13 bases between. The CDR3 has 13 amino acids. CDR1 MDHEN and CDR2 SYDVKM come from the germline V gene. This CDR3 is CASSPSTVHEQYF. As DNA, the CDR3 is TGTGCCAGCAGTCCCTCTACTGTCCACGAGCAGTACTTC.

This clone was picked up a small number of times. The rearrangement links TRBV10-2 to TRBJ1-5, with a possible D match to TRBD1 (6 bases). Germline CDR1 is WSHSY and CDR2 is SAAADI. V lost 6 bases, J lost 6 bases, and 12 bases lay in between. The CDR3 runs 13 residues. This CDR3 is CASRHRVGQPQHF. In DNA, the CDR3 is TGCGCCAGCAGACACAGGGTCGGTCAGCCCCAGCATTTT.

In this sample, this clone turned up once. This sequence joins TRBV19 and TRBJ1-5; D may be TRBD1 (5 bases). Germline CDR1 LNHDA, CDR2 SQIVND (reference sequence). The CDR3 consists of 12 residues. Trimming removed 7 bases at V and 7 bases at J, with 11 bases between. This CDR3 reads CASTFGGQPQHF. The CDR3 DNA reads TGTGCCAGTACCTTCGGGGGGCAGCCCCAGCATTTT.